Judged by frequency, the clone carrying this T cell receptor (beta chain) is medium-sized. The target antigen is unknown. Through 5' RACE with UMI labels, the TRB cDNA libraries were prepared. TCRdb derives one entry per CDR3 protein from the 5' RACE reads, leaving out DNA. This sample lists some 8,000 distinct CDR3 sequences; its ten largest clones have around 2.5%. This entry comes from a study of CXCR3-negative and CXCR3-positive naive CD8 T cells. Regarding the study as a whole: Comparably high diversity marked both naive subsets, whereas memory CD8+ cells had much lower diversity.

This CDR3 region has 18 residues. Germline values: CDR1 MGHRA, CDR2 YSYEKL. Sequencing was performed on naive CXCR3- CD8+ T cells from blood. Subset here: CD45RO-CCR7+CD27+CD95- naive CD8+ T cells lacking CXCR3 (TNR3-). This TCR derives from a human donor in good health. Some clones in this sample may be carry-over from other donors' samples. The V call is TRBV4-1, the J call TRBJ2-2; the TCRdb call, TRBD1, lacks DNA for checking. CDR3 loop: CASSQDWHQDPLSGELFF.